These T cell receptor beta chains were read from a single sample in a study of radiotherapy plus CTLA-4 blockade in lung cancer. TCRdb keeps only in-frame clones here, not all; method: immunoSEQ multiplex PCR. Here the sample spans roughly 100,000 clones, roughly 80% being singletons. Sample: peripheral blood, taken from a patient treated with radiotherapy plus ipilimumab. The receptor set was obtained from a human donor with non-small cell lung cancer that progressed on radiotherapy plus ipilimumab. Both conserved end residues are part of each CDR3. A D gene is named only where the DNA matches it firmly. Only some rows state a clone size, as once, few, many or a class for expanded clones.

clone_size: NA; d_call: NA; v_call: TRBV5-4; j_call: TRBJ1-5; cdr3_nt: TGTGCCAGCAGCTTAGCAGGGTCGGGCAATCAGCCCCAGCATTTT; cdr3_aa: CASSLAGSGNQPQHF
clone_size: few; d_call: NA; v_call: TRBV5-4; j_call: TRBJ2-7; cdr3_nt: TGTGCCAGCAGCTTGGGCTACGAGCAGTACTTC; cdr3_aa: CASSLGYEQYF
clone_size: NA; d_call: TRBD1; v_call: TRBV29-1; j_call: TRBJ2-1; cdr3_nt: TGCAGCGCTCCGGACAGGGCCTACAATGAGCAGTTCTTC; cdr3_aa: CSAPDRAYNEQFF
clone_size: NA; d_call: TRBD2; v_call: TRBV18; j_call: TRBJ2-5; cdr3_nt: TGTGCCAGCTCACCAAGCGGGAGAGGATTAGTAGAGACCCAGTACTTC; cdr3_aa: CASSPSGRGLVETQYF
clone_size: NA; d_call: NA; v_call: TRBV5-1; j_call: TRBJ2-5; cdr3_nt: TGCGCCAGCAGCTTCCAGGTGCGAGAGACCCAGTACTTC; cdr3_aa: CASSFQVRETQYF
clone_size: NA; d_call: NA; v_call: TRBV29-1; j_call: TRBJ1-1; cdr3_nt: TGCAGCGTGGCCATTGGGAATTCGCACACTGAAGCTTTCTTT; cdr3_aa: CSVAIGNSHTEAFF
clone_size: NA; d_call: TRBD2; v_call: TRBV11-1; j_call: TRBJ2-2; cdr3_nt: TGTGCCAGCGTACCACGGGAGGCGGGAGTCACCGGGGAGCTGTTTTTT; cdr3_aa: CASVPREAGVTGELFF
clone_size: NA; d_call: NA; v_call: TRBV27; j_call: TRBJ1-5; cdr3_nt: TGTGCCAGCAGACCGGGCTTCAATCAGCCCCAGCATTTT; cdr3_aa: CASRPGFNQPQHF
clone_size: few; d_call: NA; v_call: TRBV7-9; j_call: TRBJ2-7; cdr3_nt: TGTGCCAGCAGCTTAGGGTCGGGGTCCTACGAGCAGTACTTC; cdr3_aa: CASSLGSGSYEQYF
clone_size: NA; d_call: NA; v_call: TRBV5-6; j_call: TRBJ1-3; cdr3_nt: TGTGCCAGCAGCCAAAGGACGCCTGGAAACACCATATATTTT; cdr3_aa: CASSQRTPGNTIYF
clone_size: NA; d_call: NA; v_call: TRBV29-1; j_call: TRBJ1-3; cdr3_nt: TGCAGCGTAATAGGACGGAGCTCTGGAAACACCATATATTTT; cdr3_aa: CSVIGRSSGNTIYF
clone_size: NA; d_call: TRBD1; v_call: TRBV19; j_call: TRBJ1-5; cdr3_nt: TGTGCCAGTAGTAACCCTGGGACAGGGGTTCAGCCCCAGCATTTT; cdr3_aa: CASSNPGTGVQPQHF
clone_size: NA; d_call: TRBD2; v_call: TRBV4-2; j_call: TRBJ2-1; cdr3_nt: TGTGCCAGCAGCCAAGATCCAGGGGGTGGCGGGAGGGCCTACAATGAGCAGTTCTTC; cdr3_aa: CASSQDPGGGGRAYNEQFF
clone_size: NA; d_call: TRBD1; v_call: TRBV28; j_call: TRBJ2-7; cdr3_nt: TGTGCCAGCAGTCCGCCCGACAGGGGGTACGAGCAGTACTTC; cdr3_aa: CASSPPDRGYEQYF
clone_size: few; d_call: NA; v_call: TRBV5-1; j_call: TRBJ2-5; cdr3_nt: TGCGCCAGCAGCTCCCAAGAGACCCAGTACTTC; cdr3_aa: CASSSQETQYF
clone_size: NA; d_call: TRBD2; v_call: TRBV25-1; j_call: TRBJ2-1; cdr3_nt: TGTGCCGGCAGTCCGGGGACTAGCGGGACGCAGTTCTTC; cdr3_aa: CAGSPGTSGTQFF
clone_size: once; d_call: NA; v_call: TRBV27; j_call: TRBJ1-5; cdr3_nt: TGTGCCAGCAGTTTCCGGGGCGATCAGCCCCAGCATTTT; cdr3_aa: CASSFRGDQPQHF
clone_size: NA; d_call: TRBD2; v_call: TRBV9; j_call: TRBJ2-2; cdr3_nt: TGTGCCAGCAGTCCCGGGACTAGCGGGGTCGGGGAGCTGTTTTTT; cdr3_aa: CASSPGTSGVGELFF
clone_size: NA; d_call: NA; v_call: TRBV19; j_call: TRBJ2-7; cdr3_nt: TGTGCCAGTAGTATAGGTTGGTCGTTCGAGCAGTACTTC; cdr3_aa: CASSIGWSFEQYF
clone_size: NA; d_call: TRBD2; v_call: TRBV29-1; j_call: TRBJ2-2; cdr3_nt: TGCAGCGCAAGAAGGGCCGGGGGGTCACGGAACGGGGAGCTGTTTTTT; cdr3_aa: CSARRAGGSRNGELFF
clone_size: NA; d_call: NA; v_call: TRBV7-9; j_call: TRBJ2-1; cdr3_nt: TGTGCCACCTCATTTGAATACAATGAGCAGTTCTTC; cdr3_aa: CATSFEYNEQFF
clone_size: few; d_call: NA; v_call: TRBV9; j_call: TRBJ2-2; cdr3_nt: TGTGCCAGCAGCGTCTTGACCGGAGGACAGAACACCGGGGAGCTGTTTTTT; cdr3_aa: CASSVLTGGQNTGELFF
clone_size: NA; d_call: TRBD2; v_call: TRBV18; j_call: TRBJ2-7; cdr3_nt: TGTGCCAGCTCACCACGGACTAGCGTAATCTACGAGCAGTACTTC; cdr3_aa: CASSPRTSVIYEQYF
clone_size: NA; d_call: TRBD2; v_call: TRBV5-4; j_call: TRBJ2-1; cdr3_nt: TGTGCCACGGTAGCGGGGACTAATGAGCAGTTCTTC; cdr3_aa: CATVAGTNEQFF
clone_size: NA; d_call: TRBD2; v_call: TRBV9; j_call: TRBJ2-2; cdr3_nt: TGTGCCAGCAGCGTAGGGGCGGGAGGGCCGAGCACCGGGGAGCTGTTTTTT; cdr3_aa: CASSVGAGGPSTGELFF
clone_size: NA; d_call: NA; v_call: TRBV30; j_call: TRBJ2-1; cdr3_nt: TGTGCCTGGAGTGGTGGCCAAACAGGGAACTCCTACAATGAGCAGTTCTTC; cdr3_aa: CAWSGGQTGNSYNEQFF
clone_size: NA; d_call: TRBD1; v_call: TRBV27; j_call: TRBJ1-5; cdr3_nt: TGTGCCAGCAGTTTATCCTTCTCCAGACAGGGGAACCAGCCCCAGCATTTT; cdr3_aa: CASSLSFSRQGNQPQHF
clone_size: NA; d_call: TRBD2; v_call: TRBV7-2; j_call: TRBJ2-5; cdr3_nt: TGTGCCAGCAGCCCTGATAGCGGGAGCCTCCGGGAGACCCAGTACTTC; cdr3_aa: CASSPDSGSLRETQYF
clone_size: NA; d_call: TRBD1; v_call: TRBV28; j_call: TRBJ1-2; cdr3_nt: TGTGCCAGCAGCAATGACAGGGGTCGGGTCTATGGCTACACCTTC; cdr3_aa: CASSNDRGRVYGYTF
clone_size: few; d_call: NA; v_call: TRBV5-1; j_call: TRBJ2-2; cdr3_nt: TGCGCCAGCAGCTTGGCGGCAGGGCGCACCGGGGAGCTGTTTTTT; cdr3_aa: CASSLAAGRTGELFF
clone_size: NA; d_call: NA; v_call: TRBV5-4; j_call: TRBJ2-3; cdr3_nt: TGTGCCAGCAGCGGGAGGGACACCACAGATACGCAGTATTTT; cdr3_aa: CASSGRDTTDTQYF
clone_size: NA; d_call: NA; v_call: TRBV7-9; j_call: TRBJ2-7; cdr3_nt: TGTGCCAGCAGCTCACCAAACCACTACGAGCAGTACTTC; cdr3_aa: CASSSPNHYEQYF
clone_size: NA; d_call: NA; v_call: TRBV28; j_call: TRBJ1-4; cdr3_nt: TGTGCCAGCAGAGCTCACACAGGGAATGACTTGAAACTGTTTTTT; cdr3_aa: CASRAHTGNDLKLFF
clone_size: few; d_call: NA; v_call: TRBV7-3; j_call: TRBJ2-3; cdr3_nt: TGTGCCAGCAGCTCCCTTGGGGGGAGGAACACAGATACGCAGTATTTT; cdr3_aa: CASSSLGGRNTDTQYF
clone_size: NA; d_call: NA; v_call: TRBV21-1; j_call: TRBJ2-3; cdr3_nt: TGTGCCAGCAGCAAAGCCTTGACAGGGGACGGCACAGATACGCAGTATTTT; cdr3_aa: CASSKALTGDGTDTQYF
clone_size: NA; d_call: NA; v_call: TRBV21-1; j_call: TRBJ1-1; cdr3_nt: TGTGCCAGCCGGTGGGCAAACACTGAAGCTTTCTTT; cdr3_aa: CASRWANTEAFF
clone_size: NA; d_call: TRBD1; v_call: TRBV12-5; j_call: TRBJ2-7; cdr3_nt: TGTGCTAGTGGTTTGGTGGTAGGCAGGGGGCGTCGGGACGAGCAGTACTTC; cdr3_aa: CASGLVVGRGRRDEQYF
clone_size: NA; d_call: NA; v_call: TRBV2; j_call: TRBJ1-3; cdr3_nt: TGTGCCAGCAGTGAAGCGCGGTCTGGAAACACCATATATTTT; cdr3_aa: CASSEARSGNTIYF
clone_size: NA; d_call: TRBD1; v_call: TRBV19; j_call: TRBJ2-1; cdr3_nt: TGTGCCAGTAGTTTACGGACAGGGTACAATGAGCAGTTCTTC; cdr3_aa: CASSLRTGYNEQFF
clone_size: NA; d_call: TRBD2; v_call: TRBV30; j_call: TRBJ2-3; cdr3_nt: TGTGCCTGGAGTGATGGTAGCGGGAGCACAGATACGCAGTATTTT; cdr3_aa: CAWSDGSGSTDTQYF